These 21 T cell receptor beta chains share one sample of origin, sequenced in a study of cytomegalovirus exposure and HLA in healthy donors. With 60 Vbeta and 13 Jbeta primers, the PCR was carried out. Profiling relied on immunoSEQ multiplex PCR, and the TCRdb table lists in-frame clones only, not all of them. The table records about 120,000 clones, about 80% of them present only once. The sample comprised PBMCs. All receptors come from a woman between 45 and 65 years old in good health and CMV-seropositive.

The genes are TRBV5-1 and TRBJ2-1; TRBD2 aligns across 8 bases. The CDR3 spans 13 residues. With V trimmed by 4 bases and J by 4 bases, 1 base remained unmatched. In germline, CDR1 is SGHRS, CDR2 YFSETQ. Here the CDR3 DNA reads TGCGCCAGCAGCGTAGCGGGGTACAATGAGCAGTTCTTC. It is translated as CASSVAGYNEQFF.

This sequence joins TRBV5-1 and TRBJ1-1, with TRBD1 matching over 8 bases. The CDR3 totals 15 residues. The ends lost 0 bases at V and 4 bases at J; junction bases unmatched: 5. Germline V CDR1 and CDR2: SGHRS, YFSETQ. CDR3 amino acids: CASSLDTGGLTEAFF. CDR3 nucleotides: TGCGCCAGCAGCTTGGACACAGGGGGACTCACTGAAGCTTTCTTT. The complete variable domain, with remaining parts taken from reference TRBV5-1 and TRBJ1-1, reads KAGVTQTPRYLIKTRGQQVTLSCSPISGHRSVSWYQQTPGQGLQFLFEYFSETQRNKGNFPGRFSGRQFSNSRSEMNVSTLELGDSALYLCASSLDTGGLTEAFFGQGTRLTVV.

The chain couples TRBV6-5 to TRBJ1-2; D unclear. Trimming took 7 bases from V and 4 from J, leaving 10 bases between them. CDR1 and CDR2 from the germline V gene are MNHEY and SVGAGI. This CDR3 is 12 amino acids long. CDR3 region: CASKVFGYGYTF. DNA for the CDR3: TGTGCCAGCAAAGTGTTCGGCTATGGCTACACCTTC.

The chain joins TRBV7-9 to TRBJ1-1, with D unclear. Per the germline V gene, CDR1 is SEHNR and CDR2 is FQNEAQ (reference sequence). V lost 5 bases to trimming and J lost 9 bases, with 10 bases between them. The CDR3 length is 11 residues. This chain's CDR3 is CASSPSSQAFF. For the CDR3, the DNA is TGTGCCAGCAGCCCGAGTTCCCAAGCTTTCTTT.

Only a few counts were recorded for this clone. The genes are TRBV2 and TRBJ1-3; D perhaps matches TRBD1 (5 bases). The germline V and J ends were trimmed by 8 bases and 1 base, with 9 bases remaining between them. The germline CDR1 and CDR2 sequences are SNHLY and FYNNEI. The CDR3 spans 13 residues. The CDR3 DNA follows: TGTGCCAGCCTCAGGGATTCTGGAAACACCATATATTTT. Protein sequence: CASLRDSGNTIYF.

J is TRBJ1-2 and V is TRBV6-5; no reliable D call. Deletions cut 5 bases from V and 2 bases from J, with 12 bases between. The CDR3 spans 14 residues. Germline-derived CDR1 and CDR2 are MNHEY and SVGAGI. CDR3 nucleotide sequence: TGTGCCAGCAGTGCCCTCCAGGCAAACTATGGCTACACCTTC. It specifies CASSALQANYGYTF.

The J gene is TRBJ2-3, the V gene TRBV5-1, with 10 nucleotides matching TRBD1. The ends lost 0 bases at V and 4 bases at J; junction bases unmatched: 5. Germline lookup yields CDR1 SGHRS and CDR2 YFSETQ. This CDR3 region has 16 residues. CDR3 DNA sequence: TGCGCCAGCAGCTTGGGAACCGGGACAGGGGCAGATACGCAGTATTTT. Its translation is CASSLGTGTGADTQYF.

A single count supports this clone. This chain links TRBV7-3 with TRBJ1-2; D may be TRBD1 (5 bases). Germline CDR1 is SGHTA and CDR2 is FQGTGA. The CDR3 is 17 residues long. Trimming shortened V by 1 base and J by 6 bases, and 21 bases separated the two germline ends. The CDR3, as DNA: TGTGCCAGCAGCTTAAACCCCCGAGTTGGGGCTCGGGATGGCTACACCTTC. Amino acid sequence: CASSLNPRVGARDGYTF.

CDR3 protein: CASSLVGRQGNQPQHF. The DNA for the CDR3 is TGTGCCAGCAGCTTAGTCGGGCGGCAGGGGAATCAGCCCCAGCATTTT. The chain uses TRBV7-3 and TRBJ1-5; weak D call: TRBD1 (6 bases). The CDR3 is made up of 16 amino acids. The V gene lost 2 bases and the J gene lost 4 bases, with 15 bases spanning the gap. CDR1 is SGHTA and CDR2 is FQGTGA in the germline V gene.

This sequence joins TRBV7-8 and TRBJ2-3; possible D gene TRBD1, 5 bases. Germline V lookup: CDR1 SGHVS, CDR2 FQNEAQ. This CDR3 region has 13 residues. V lost 4 bases and J lost 4, with 9 bases in between. CDR3 region: CASSSDRSDTQYF. CDR3 coding DNA: TGTGCCAGCAGCTCAGACAGATCAGATACGCAGTATTTT.

In the case of this clone: One junction end disagrees with the germline gene, perhaps due to a read error. This chain uses TRBV6-5 with TRBJ1-5; 8 nucleotides align to TRBD1. Germline CDR1 and CDR2: MNHEY and SVGAGI. This CDR3 comprises 14 residues. CDR3 region: CTSSPQGAGQPQHF. CDR3 in DNA: TGTACCAGCAGTCCTCAGGGGGCTGGACAGCCCCAGCATTTT.

The chain couples TRBV29-1 to TRBJ2-1; 10 bases match TRBD2. CDR1 is SQVTM and CDR2 is ANQGSEA in the germline V gene. The CDR3 covers 15 residues. Unmatched junction bases numbered 8, after V lost 2 bases and J lost 7 bases. The CDR3 sequence: CSVERAGGPWNEQFF. Written as DNA, the CDR3 is TGCAGCGTTGAAAGAGCGGGAGGGCCTTGGAATGAGCAGTTCTTC.

The CDR3 DNA is TGCGCCAGCAGCTTGGCTCGGCTAGCGGACTTCAATGAGCAGTTCTTC. This gives the protein CASSLARLADFNEQFF. The genes are TRBV5-1 and TRBJ2-1, with 7 bases lining up with TRBD2. The CDR3 has 16 residues. V lost 0 bases and J lost 6; bases outside the gene matches: 9. Germline CDR1 and CDR2: SGHRS and YFSETQ. Supplemented by reference TRBV5-1 and TRBJ2-1, the full variable domain reads KAGVTQTPRYLIKTRGQQVTLSCSPISGHRSVSWYQQTPGQGLQFLFEYFSETQRNKGNFPGRFSGRQFSNSRSEMNVSTLELGDSALYLCASSLARLADFNEQFFGPGTRLTVL.

This chain links TRBV7-9 with TRBJ2-2; D uncertain. Germline CDR1 reads SEHNR; CDR2 reads FQNEAQ (reference sequence). The germline V and J ends were trimmed by 5 bases and 3 bases, with 13 bases remaining between them. The CDR3 runs 15 residues. CDR3: CASSLGSVDTGELFF. The CDR3 region has the DNA TGTGCCAGCAGCCTCGGGTCCGTGGACACCGGGGAGCTGTTTTTT.

The chain employs TRBV6-1 and TRBJ2-7; the match to TRBD1 covers 7 bases. With V trimmed by 4 bases and J by 0 bases, 12 bases remained unmatched. CDR1 MNHNS and CDR2 SASEGT come from the germline V gene. CDR3 length: 17 amino acids. CDR3 amino acids: CASSANDPRDSSYEQYF. Written as DNA, the CDR3 is TGTGCCAGCAGTGCTAATGATCCCCGGGACAGCTCCTACGAGCAGTACTTC.

The V and J genes are TRBV5-1 and TRBJ1-4; D is possibly TRBD1 (5 bases). This CDR3 comprises 15 residues. The V gene's germline CDR1 is SGHRS and CDR2 YFSETQ. The V end was cut by 4 bases, the J end by 3 bases, with 13 bases between. The CDR3 bases are TGCGCCAGCAGCGTAGGGGCCGGGTCTAATGAAAAACTGTTTTTT. It translates to CASSVGAGSNEKLFF.

Only a few counts were recorded for this clone. The gene calls are TRBV25-1 and TRBJ1-4; 7 nucleotides align to TRBD1. Germline V gives CDR1 MGHDK, CDR2 SYGVNS. V shed 5 bases and J 10 bases; nucleotides not matched to a gene: 10. This CDR3 comprises 14 residues. This chain's CDR3 is CASSPPLNRGKLFF. The CDR3 DNA reads as TGTGCCAGCAGTCCCCCCTTGAACAGGGGAAAACTGTTTTTT.

CDR3 nucleotide sequence: TGTGCCATCCGGGGGGGCGCAAGTAGTCCCCAAGAGACCCAGTACTTC. It encodes CAIRGGASSPQETQYF. The genes are TRBV10-3 and TRBJ2-5; 8 nucleotides align to TRBD2. The CDR3 runs 16 residues. V trimming: 8 bases; J trimming: 1 base; junction bases outside the gene matches: 12. CDR1 is ENHRY, CDR2 SYGVKD, per germline.

The chain carries TRBV6-5 and TRBJ1-1; weak D call: TRBD1 (6 bases). Germline CDR1 and CDR2: MNHEY and SVGAGI. This CDR3 region has 13 residues. The germline V and J ends were trimmed by 2 bases and 6 bases, with 10 bases remaining between them. The CDR3 coding sequence is TGTGCCAGCAGTTACGGGCGACAGGCTGAAGCTTTCTTT. Its protein is CASSYGRQAEAFF.

This rearrangement joins TRBV5-4 to TRBJ2-5, with TRBD2 matching over 13 bases. CDR1 is SGHNT and CDR2 is YYREEE in the germline V gene (reference sequence). Unmatched junction bases numbered 2, after V lost 1 base and J lost 5 bases. CDR3 size: 15 residues. CDR3 region: CASSLTSGGVETQYF. CDR3 nucleotides: TGTGCCAGCAGCTTGACTAGCGGGGGGGTGGAGACCCAGTACTTC.

The sample holds a few counts of this clone. The chain employs TRBV7-9 and TRBJ2-2; 7 positions agree with TRBD2. Per the germline V gene, CDR1 is SEHNR and CDR2 is FQNEAQ (reference sequence). The CDR3 consists of 16 residues. V dropped 5 bases and J dropped 3; count of bases not matched to a gene: 9. CDR3: CASSPGRGSYTGELFF. The CDR3 DNA reads as TGTGCCAGCAGCCCAGGGAGGGGTAGCTACACCGGGGAGCTGTTTTTT.